A single sample gave rise to the 24 T cell receptor beta chains below, sequenced in a study of blood T cells in healthy people across ages. The use of a sample-barcoded 5' primer and a J-beta primer mix characterized a second PCR of about 7 to 12 cycles. TCRdb re-called the 5' RACE reads with MiXCR, one entry per CDR3 protein. Here the sample spans 700,000 to 850,000 distinct CDR3 sequences, under 40% being singletons. Sequencing used blood. Source of these receptors: a man aged 18 to 29 in good health.

The chain couples TRBV20-1 to TRBJ2-1, with 11 nucleotides matching TRBD1. Trimming took 2 bases from V and 6 from J; bases not matched to a gene: 3. The germline CDR1 and CDR2 sequences are DFQATT and SNEGSKA (reference sequence). The CDR3 is made up of 14 amino acids. CDR3 protein: CSARSGTGGNEQFF. The CDR3 region has the DNA TGCAGTGCTAGATCCGGGACAGGGGGCAATGAGCAGTTCTTC.

The gene calls are TRBV12-3 or TRBV12-4 and TRBJ2-1, with 8 nucleotides matching TRBD1. After removal of 7 bases from V and 10 bases from J, the junction contained 9 bases not matched to a gene. This CDR3 comprises 13 residues. The CDR3 DNA sequence: TGTGCCAGCACCGGGACAGGCTCCTACGAGCAGTTCTTC. This encodes CASTGTGSYEQFF.

In this sample, this clonotype turned up many times. The chain is built from TRBV27 and TRBJ1-2; maybe TRBD1 (5 bases). CDR3 length: 14 residues. Germline-derived CDR1 and CDR2 are MNHEY and SMNVEV (reference sequence). Trimming cost V 7 bases and J 7 bases, with 19 bases left between them. The CDR3 loop is CASTPGQGRIGYTF. The CDR3 region has the DNA TGTGCCAGCACCCCAGGCCAGGGCCGGATTGGCTACACCTTC.

Notes on this clonotype: At one end, the junction sequence differs from germline, possibly due to a read error. The chain links TRBV15 to TRBJ1-4; D call uncertain. This CDR3 region has 15 residues. The germline CDR1 and CDR2 sequences are LNHNV and YYDKDF (reference sequence). The DNA for the CDR3 is TGTGCCGCCAGCAGAGTCGGGAGAGGGAATGAAAAACTGTTTTTT. Protein sequence: CAASRVGRGNEKLFF.

The chain employs TRBV7-9 and TRBJ1-1, with D uncertain. Trimming removed 5 bases at V and 8 bases at J, with 12 bases between. Germline V gene data show CDR1 as SEHNR and CDR2 as FQNEAQ (reference sequence). The CDR3 consists of 12 residues. CDR3 DNA: TGTGCCAGCAGCCCGCGGGTAGGCGAAGCTTTCTTT. Protein sequence: CASSPRVGEAFF.

Comments on this clonotype: This could be a read error, since a much larger clone is one nucleotide away. The chain links TRBV7-2 to TRBJ2-4; 10 nucleotides line up with TRBD2. Trimming removed 5 bases from V and 0 bases from J; junction bases left unmatched: 7. The CDR3 is 17 residues long. The germline gives CDR1 SGHTA, CDR2 FQGNSA. CDR3 nucleotides: TGTGCCAGCAGCGCGGGACTAGCGCCCCTAGCCAAAAACATTCAGTACTTC. Translating gives CASSAGLAPLAKNIQYF.

This chain uses TRBV7-9 with TRBJ2-4; D perhaps matches TRBD1 (5 bases). The CDR3 runs 18 residues. CDR1 and CDR2 (germline): SEHNR, FQNEAQ (reference sequence). The V and J ends lost 1 base and 1 base respectively, with 17 bases between them. The chain's CDR3 is CASSLEGRVWMAKNIQYF. DNA for the CDR3: TGTGCCAGCAGCTTAGAGGGCAGGGTCTGGATGGCCAAAAACATTCAGTACTTC.

This clonotype was detected only a few times. The rearrangement links TRBV19 to TRBJ1-5; no clear D gene. Germline V gene lookup returns CDR1 LNHDA and CDR2 SQIVND (reference sequence). There are 14 residues in the CDR3. Trimming shortened V by 6 bases and J by 4 bases, and 13 bases separated the two germline ends. CDR3 DNA sequence: TGTGCCAGTAGCAGGAGGCTAGGGAATCAGCCCCAGCATTTT. Its translation: CASSRRLGNQPQHF.

A remark on this clonotype: This may arise from a read error, as a much more abundant clone is one base away. The V and J genes are TRBV5-1 and TRBJ1-2; D uncertain. The CDR3 loop spans 15 amino acids. The germline V gene has CDR1 SGHRS and CDR2 YFSETQ. CDR3 loop: CANSFEQTPAYGYTF. The CDR3 DNA reads TGCGCCAACAGCTTCGAGCAAACCCCCGCTTATGGCTACACCTTC.

Here the CDR3 DNA reads TGTGCCAGCAGCCTGATGACTTTAAATCAGCCCCAGCATTTT. Its protein is CASSLMTLNQPQHF. This chain joins TRBV5-5 and TRBJ1-5; D remains unclear. The CDR3 has 14 amino acids. Per the germline V gene, CDR1 is SGHKS and CDR2 is YYEKEE (reference sequence). Trimming cost V 4 bases and J 4 bases, with 12 bases left between them.

Written as DNA, the CDR3 is TGTGCCAGCAGCCAAGATTTTGGGGGCCCCTACGAGCAGTACTTC. It yields the protein CASSQDFGGPYEQYF. This sequence joins TRBV3-1 and TRBJ2-7, with D possibly TRBD1 on 6 matching bases. This CDR3 contains 15 residues. The germline gives CDR1 LGHDT, CDR2 YNNKEL (reference sequence). Trimming cost V 0 bases and J 2 bases, with 11 bases left between them.

The V call is TRBV25-1, the J call TRBJ2-1, with 8 nucleotides matching TRBD2. V lost 8 bases and J lost 0; bases outside the gene matches: 15. Germline V CDR1 and CDR2: MGHDK, SYGVNS. The CDR3 loop spans 18 amino acids. The CDR3 DNA reads TGTGCCAGCCGGGAGGGATACGCAGCGGGCAGCTCCTACAATGAGCAGTTCTTC. It codes for CASREGYAAGSSYNEQFF.

This clonotype was seen a handful of times. The CDR3 is CASSLGTSGGVETQYF. CDR3 coding DNA: TGTGCCAGCAGCTTGGGGACTAGTGGGGGGGTGGAGACCCAGTACTTC. This rearrangement joins TRBV5-5 to TRBJ2-7; 7 positions match TRBD2. The J call may be incorrect, as the DNA end agrees better with TRBJ2-5. CDR3 size: 16 residues. Per germline, CDR1 SGHKS and CDR2 YYEKEE (reference sequence).

This clonotype came up a few times. The V gene is TRBV3-1, the J gene TRBJ1-5; no reliable D call. The V gene's germline CDR1 is LGHDT and CDR2 YNNKEL (reference sequence). Deletions cut 0 bases from V and 6 bases from J, with 9 bases between. The CDR3 is 14 amino acids. The CDR3 here is CASSQDSVSQPQHF. CDR3 coding DNA: TGTGCCAGCAGCCAAGATTCGGTATCTCAGCCCCAGCATTTT. Together with reference TRBV3-1 and TRBJ1-5, the CDR3 gives the full variable domain: DTAVSQTPKYLVTQMGNDKSIKCEQNLGHDTMYWYKQDSKKFLKIMFSYNNKELIINETVPNRFSPKSPDKAHLNLHINSLELGDSAVYFCASSQDSVSQPQHFGDGTRLSIL.

This sequence joins TRBV6-6 and TRBJ1-1; tentatively, D is TRBD1 (6 bases). V lost 4 bases to trimming and J lost 6 bases, with 15 bases between them. The CDR3 extends over 14 amino acids. CDR1 MNHNY and CDR2 SVGAGI come from the germline V gene (reference sequence). CDR3 bases: TGTGCCAGCAGTTCCCGGGACACGGCCCCTGAAGCTTTCTTT. Translating gives CASSSRDTAPEAFF.

Worth noting for this clonotype: A read error may account for a junction end that differs from germline. The rearrangement links TRBV20-1 to TRBJ1-5; TRBD1 matches 9 bases. The germline gives CDR1 DFQATT, CDR2 SNEGSKA (reference sequence). This CDR3 has 19 amino acids. DNA for the CDR3: TGCAGTGCTAGAGATCAGGCGGGACAGGGCTTTTATAGCAATCAGCCCCGGCATTTT. This encodes CSARDQAGQGFYSNQPRHF.

The chain uses TRBV4-2 and TRBJ2-5; a possible D gene is TRBD2 (6 bases). Germline V gene lookup returns CDR1 LGHNA and CDR2 YNFKEQ. This CDR3 has 14 amino acids. Trimming removed 1 base at V and 11 bases at J, with 17 bases between. The CDR3 sequence: CASSQGEAAREQYF. CDR3 DNA: TGTGCCAGCAGCCAAGGGGAGGCGGCCAGAGAGCAGTACTTC.

The chain combines TRBV7-9 with TRBJ1-1; a possible D gene is TRBD1 (6 bases). V lost 5 bases and J lost 1, with 14 bases in between. This CDR3 comprises 15 residues. Germline CDR1 is SEHNR and CDR2 is FQNEAQ (reference sequence). DNA of the CDR3: TGTGCCAGCAGCCTAATGGGGGGCACGAACACTGAAGCTTTCTTT. This codes for CASSLMGGTNTEAFF. Using reference TRBV7-9 and TRBJ1-1 for the parts outside the CDR3, the full variable domain is DTGVSQNPRHKITKRGQNVTFRCDPISEHNRLYWYRQTLGQGPEFLTYFQNEAQLEKSRLLSDRFSAERPKGSFSTLEIQRTEQGDSAMYLCASSLMGGTNTEAFFGQGTRLTVV.

This CDR3 is CASSLPPGQGSYNEQFF. CDR3 nucleotides: TGCGCCAGCAGCTTGCCTCCGGGACAGGGGTCATACAATGAGCAGTTCTTC. V and J are TRBV5-1 and TRBJ2-1; 10 nucleotides agree with TRBD1. V gave up 1 base and J gave up 4 bases; unmatched junction bases: 8. Germline V gene data show CDR1 as SGHRS and CDR2 as YFSETQ. The CDR3 covers 17 residues.

This sequence joins TRBV4-1 and TRBJ2-2; 10 nucleotides line up with TRBD2. Germline V CDR1 and CDR2: MGHRA, YSYEKL. CDR3 length: 15 residues. Trimming at V came to 4 bases and at J to 5 bases, leaving 4 bases not matched to a gene. The DNA for the CDR3 is TGCGCCAGCAGCCCGCCGACTAGCGGGACCGGGGAGCTGTTTTTT. This gives the protein CASSPPTSGTGELFF.

The table lists this clonotype with many counts. The genes are TRBV4-2 and TRBJ2-3; D not certain. The CDR3 spans 14 residues. V lost 3 bases, J lost 4 bases, and 11 bases lay in between. Germline values: CDR1 LGHNA, CDR2 YNFKEQ. As DNA, the CDR3 is TGTGCCAGCAGCCAGGCGGTAACGGCAGATACGCAGTATTTT. Its protein product is CASSQAVTADTQYF.

This clonotype has just a few counts. The chain links TRBV9 to TRBJ2-7; D possibly corresponds to TRBD2 (6 bases). From germline, CDR1 is SGDLS and CDR2 YYNGEE. Deletions cut 4 bases from V and 2 bases from J, with 16 bases between. The CDR3 covers 15 residues. CDR3 loop: CASSPLGRSAYEQYF. CDR3 bases: TGTGCCAGCAGCCCCTTGGGGAGGAGTGCCTACGAGCAGTACTTC.

There are a few counts of this clonotype. The chain is built from TRBV29-1 and TRBJ2-5; D perhaps matches TRBD1 (6 bases). CDR1 and CDR2 (germline): SQVTM, ANQGSEA. Between the trimmed V and J ends, which lost 3 bases and 4 bases, there was a span of 9 bases. The CDR3 has 12 amino acids. The CDR3 sequence: CSVDQGRETQYF. The CDR3 region has the DNA TGCAGCGTTGACCAGGGGCGAGAGACCCAGTACTTC. The full variable domain, rest sourced from reference TRBV29-1 and TRBJ2-5, is SAVISQKPSRDICQRGTSLTIQCQVDSQVTMMFWYRQQPGQSLTLIATANQGSEATYESGFVIDKFPISRPNLTFSTLTVSNMSPEDSSIYLCSVDQGRETQYFGPGTRLLVL.

The chain is built from TRBV6-6 and TRBJ2-3; 8 bases are shared with TRBD2. In germline, CDR1 is MNHNY, CDR2 SVGAGI (reference sequence). This CDR3 comprises 17 residues. The J segment lost 3 bases and the V segment lost 0 bases, leaving 8 bases of the junction unmatched. The CDR3 region has the DNA TGTGCCAGCAGTTACTCGTTCCGGGGGGGGAGTACAGATACGCAGTATTTT. Translated: CASSYSFRGGSTDTQYF.